This section outlines one T cell receptor beta chain sequence together with its context. The germline V gene encodes CDR1 MNHEY and CDR2 SVGAGI. V was pared by 7 bases and J by 5 bases, with 20 bases between. The CDR3 consists of 15 residues. This entry is derived from a study of CD4 and CD8 cells across lung adenocarcinoma regions. Samples came from patients with localized non-small cell lung adenocarcinoma. TCRdb re-derived calls from the PCR reads in MiXCR, one entry per CDR3 protein. The sample carries 7,000 or so distinct CDR3 sequences, roughly 53% recorded once. The sequence was obtained from a male donor with lung adenocarcinoma. The CD4 and CD8 labels of this study may be unreliable. Material for sequencing was CD8+ T cells from the center of a lung tumor. This chain joins TRBV6-5 and TRBJ1-2, with D possibly TRBD1 on 5 matching bases. CDR3 in amino acids: CASITTPDTGYGYTF. CDR3 DNA: TGTGCCAGCATTACTACCCCGGACACTGGGTATGGCTACACCTTC.